This T cell receptor beta chain was observed in a study of T cells of healthy individuals. In this sample, this clonotype turned up a few times. Germline loops: CDR1 SGHVS, CDR2 FQNEAQ. Trimming cost V 1 base and J 7 bases, with 11 bases left between them. The CDR3 runs 15 residues. TCRdb fed the 5' RACE reads into MiXCR, producing one record per CDR3 protein. The data hold around 83,000 distinct CDR3 sequences, with approximately 4.7% observed a single time. This rearrangement joins TRBV7-8 to TRBJ1-6; weak D call: TRBD1 (5 bases). This clonotype originated in a female donor in good health. The CDR3 sequence is CASSLVGAVNSPLHF. The CDR3 bases are TGTGCCAGCAGCTTAGTAGGGGCAGTAAATTCACCCCTCCACTTT.